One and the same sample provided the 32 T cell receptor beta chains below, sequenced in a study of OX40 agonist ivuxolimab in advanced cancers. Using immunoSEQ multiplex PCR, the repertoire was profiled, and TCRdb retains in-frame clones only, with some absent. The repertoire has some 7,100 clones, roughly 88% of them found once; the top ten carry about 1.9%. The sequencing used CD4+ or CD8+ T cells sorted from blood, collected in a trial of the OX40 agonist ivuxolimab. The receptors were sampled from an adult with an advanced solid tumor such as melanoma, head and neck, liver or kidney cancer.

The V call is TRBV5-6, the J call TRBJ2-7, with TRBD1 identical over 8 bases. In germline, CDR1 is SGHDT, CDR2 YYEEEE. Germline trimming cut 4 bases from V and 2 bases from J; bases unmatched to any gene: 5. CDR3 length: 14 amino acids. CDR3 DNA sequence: TGTGCCAGCAGCCGCCGACAGGGGACCTACGAGCAGTACTTC. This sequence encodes CASSRRQGTYEQYF.

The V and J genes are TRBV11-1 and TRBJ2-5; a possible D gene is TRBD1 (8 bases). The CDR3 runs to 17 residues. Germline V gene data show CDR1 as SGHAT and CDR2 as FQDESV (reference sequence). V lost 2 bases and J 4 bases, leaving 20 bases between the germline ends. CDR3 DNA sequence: TGTGCCAGCAGCTTACGCCCTCGACAGGGGAGGGCAGAGACCCAGTACTTC. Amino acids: CASSLRPRQGRAETQYF.

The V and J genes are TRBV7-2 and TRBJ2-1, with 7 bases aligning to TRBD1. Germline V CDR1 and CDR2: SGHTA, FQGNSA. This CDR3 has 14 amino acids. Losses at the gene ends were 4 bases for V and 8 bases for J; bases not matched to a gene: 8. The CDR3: CASSYFDRADEQFF. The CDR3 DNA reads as TGTGCCAGCAGCTATTTTGACAGGGCGGATGAGCAGTTCTTC.

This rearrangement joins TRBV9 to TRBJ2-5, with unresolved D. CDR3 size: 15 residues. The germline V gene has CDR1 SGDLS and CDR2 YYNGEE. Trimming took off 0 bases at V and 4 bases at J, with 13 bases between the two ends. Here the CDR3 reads CASSVVGSQAETQYF. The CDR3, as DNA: TGTGCCAGCAGCGTAGTTGGCAGCCAGGCAGAGACCCAGTACTTC.

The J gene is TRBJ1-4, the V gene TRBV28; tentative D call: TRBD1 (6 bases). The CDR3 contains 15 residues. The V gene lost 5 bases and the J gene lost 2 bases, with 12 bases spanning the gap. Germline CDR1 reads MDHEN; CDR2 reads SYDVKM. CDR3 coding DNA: TGTGCCAGCAGTCGTGCAGGGGCCACTAATGAAAAACTGTTTTTT. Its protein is CASSRAGATNEKLFF.

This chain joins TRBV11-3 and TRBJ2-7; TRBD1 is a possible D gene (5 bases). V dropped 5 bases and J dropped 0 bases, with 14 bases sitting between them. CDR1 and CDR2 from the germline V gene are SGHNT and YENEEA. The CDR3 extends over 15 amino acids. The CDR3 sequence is CASSQGKTASYEQYF. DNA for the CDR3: TGTGCCAGCAGCCAGGGTAAGACAGCCTCCTACGAGCAGTACTTC.

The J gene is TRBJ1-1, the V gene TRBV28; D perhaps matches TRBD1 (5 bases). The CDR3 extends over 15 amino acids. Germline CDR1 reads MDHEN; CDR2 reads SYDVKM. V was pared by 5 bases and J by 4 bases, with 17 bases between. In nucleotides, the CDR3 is TGTGCCAGCAGTACTCCCGGGACGCAGGGCACTGAAGCTTTCTTT. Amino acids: CASSTPGTQGTEAFF.

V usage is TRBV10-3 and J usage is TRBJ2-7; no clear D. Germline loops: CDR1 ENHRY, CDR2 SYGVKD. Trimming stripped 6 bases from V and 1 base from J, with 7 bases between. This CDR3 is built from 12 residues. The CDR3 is CAIRGPSYEQYF. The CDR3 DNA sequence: TGTGCCATCAGAGGCCCTTCCTACGAGCAGTACTTC.

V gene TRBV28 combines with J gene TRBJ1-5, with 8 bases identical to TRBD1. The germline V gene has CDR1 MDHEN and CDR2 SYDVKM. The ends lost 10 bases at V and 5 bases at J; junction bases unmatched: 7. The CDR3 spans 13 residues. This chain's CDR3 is CATETGAHQPQHF. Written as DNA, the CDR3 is TGTGCCACCGAGACAGGGGCACATCAGCCCCAGCATTTT.

CDR3 loop: CASSFGQGFYEQYF. Here the CDR3 DNA reads TGTGCCAGCAGTTTTGGGCAGGGCTTCTACGAGCAGTACTTC. The chain combines TRBV11-1 with TRBJ2-7; D might be TRBD1 (5 bases). The CDR3 contains 14 residues. CDR1 and CDR2 from the germline V gene are SGHAT and FQDESV (reference sequence). Deletions cut 6 bases from V and 3 bases from J, with 15 bases between.

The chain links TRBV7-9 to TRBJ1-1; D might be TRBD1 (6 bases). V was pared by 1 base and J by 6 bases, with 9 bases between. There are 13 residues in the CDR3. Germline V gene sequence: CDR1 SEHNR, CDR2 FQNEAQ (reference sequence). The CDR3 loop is CASSLGGGPEAFF. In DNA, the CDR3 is TGTGCCAGCAGCTTAGGCGGGGGGCCTGAAGCTTTCTTT. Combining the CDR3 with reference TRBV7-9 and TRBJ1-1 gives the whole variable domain DTGVSQNPRHKITKRGQNVTFRCDPISEHNRLYWYRQTLGQGPEFLTYFQNEAQLEKSRLLSDRFSAERPKGSFSTLEIQRTEQGDSAMYLCASSLGGGPEAFFGQGTRLTVV.

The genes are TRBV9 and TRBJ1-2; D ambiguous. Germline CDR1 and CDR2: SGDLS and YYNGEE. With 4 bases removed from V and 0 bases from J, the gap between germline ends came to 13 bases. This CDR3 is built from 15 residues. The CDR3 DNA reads TGTGCCAGCAGCCCAACCGACACGTCTAACTATGGCTACACCTTC. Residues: CASSPTDTSNYGYTF.

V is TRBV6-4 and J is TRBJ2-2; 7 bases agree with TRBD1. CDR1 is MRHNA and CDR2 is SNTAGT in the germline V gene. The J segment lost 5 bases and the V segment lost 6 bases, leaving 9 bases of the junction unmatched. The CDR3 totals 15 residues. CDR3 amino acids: CASRRQGGTTGELFF. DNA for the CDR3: TGTGCCAGCAGAAGACAGGGTGGAACGACCGGGGAGCTGTTTTTT.

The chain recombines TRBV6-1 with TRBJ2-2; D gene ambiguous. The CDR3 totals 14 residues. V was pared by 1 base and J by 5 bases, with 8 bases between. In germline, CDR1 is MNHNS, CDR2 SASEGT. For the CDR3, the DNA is TGTGCCAGCAGTGAAGTGGAGTGGACCGGGGAGCTGTTTTTT. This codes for CASSEVEWTGELFF.

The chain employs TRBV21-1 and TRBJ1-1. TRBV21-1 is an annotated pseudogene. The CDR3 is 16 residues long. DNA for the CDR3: TGTGCCAGCAGCATCCCGCGTTCGGCCTCGAACACTGAAGCTTTCTTT. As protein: CASSIPRSASNTEAFF.

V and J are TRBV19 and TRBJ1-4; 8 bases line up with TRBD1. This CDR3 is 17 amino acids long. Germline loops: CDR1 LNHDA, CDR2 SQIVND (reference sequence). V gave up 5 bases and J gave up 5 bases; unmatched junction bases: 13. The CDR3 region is CASSPSGTGSSNEKLFF. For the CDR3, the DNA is TGTGCCAGTAGTCCCTCCGGGACAGGAAGCTCGAATGAAAAACTGTTTTTT.

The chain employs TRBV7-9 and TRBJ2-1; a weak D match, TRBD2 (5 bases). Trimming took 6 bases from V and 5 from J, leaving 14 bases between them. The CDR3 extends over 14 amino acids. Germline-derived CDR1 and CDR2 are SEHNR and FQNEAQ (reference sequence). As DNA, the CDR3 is TGTGCCAGCAGAGACGGAGGACCCCACAATGAGCAGTTCTTC. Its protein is CASRDGGPHNEQFF. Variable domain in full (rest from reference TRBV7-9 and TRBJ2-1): DTGVSQNPRHKITKRGQNVTFRCDPISEHNRLYWYRQTLGQGPEFLTYFQNEAQLEKSRLLSDRFSAERPKGSFSTLEIQRTEQGDSAMYLCASRDGGPHNEQFFGPGTRLTVL.

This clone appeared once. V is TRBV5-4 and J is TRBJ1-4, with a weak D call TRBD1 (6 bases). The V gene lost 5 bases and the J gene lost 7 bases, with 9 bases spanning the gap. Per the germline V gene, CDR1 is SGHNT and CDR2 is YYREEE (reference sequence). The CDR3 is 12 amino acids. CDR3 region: CASRRDTEKLFF. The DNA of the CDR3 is TGTGCCAGCAGAAGGGACACTGAAAAACTGTTTTTT.

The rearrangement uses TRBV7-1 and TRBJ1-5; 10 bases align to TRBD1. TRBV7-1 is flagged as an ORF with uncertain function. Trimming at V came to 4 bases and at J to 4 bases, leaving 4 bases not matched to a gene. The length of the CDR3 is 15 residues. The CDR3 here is CASSLQDRGNQPQHF. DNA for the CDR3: TGTGCCAGCAGCTTACAGGACAGGGGGAATCAGCCCCAGCATTTT.

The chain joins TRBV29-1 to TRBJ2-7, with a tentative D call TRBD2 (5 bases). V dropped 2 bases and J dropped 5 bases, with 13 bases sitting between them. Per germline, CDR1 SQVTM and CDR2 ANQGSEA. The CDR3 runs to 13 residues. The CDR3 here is CSVESGAPNEQYF. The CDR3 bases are TGCAGCGTTGAAAGCGGTGCCCCCAACGAGCAGTACTTC.

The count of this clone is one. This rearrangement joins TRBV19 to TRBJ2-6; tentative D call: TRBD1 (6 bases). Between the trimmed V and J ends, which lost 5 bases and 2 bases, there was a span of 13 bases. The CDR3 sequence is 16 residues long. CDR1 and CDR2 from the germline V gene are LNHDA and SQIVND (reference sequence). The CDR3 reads CASSPPTGAGANVLTF. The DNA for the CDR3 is TGTGCCAGTAGTCCACCGACAGGAGCTGGGGCCAACGTCCTGACTTTC.

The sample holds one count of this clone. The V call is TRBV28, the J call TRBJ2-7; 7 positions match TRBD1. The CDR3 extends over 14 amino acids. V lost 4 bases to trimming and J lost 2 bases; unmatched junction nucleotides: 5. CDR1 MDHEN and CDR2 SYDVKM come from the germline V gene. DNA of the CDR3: TGTGCCAGCAGTTCGGGACAGACAACCTACGAGCAGTACTTC. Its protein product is CASSSGQTTYEQYF.

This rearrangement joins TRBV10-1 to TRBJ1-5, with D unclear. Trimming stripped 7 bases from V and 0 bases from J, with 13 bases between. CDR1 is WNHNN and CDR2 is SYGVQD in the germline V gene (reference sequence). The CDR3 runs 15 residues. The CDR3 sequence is CASMRGTLSNQPQHF. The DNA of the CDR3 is TGCGCCAGCATGAGAGGCACCCTTAGCAATCAGCCCCAGCATTTT.

The DNA for the CDR3 is TGTGCCAGCAGCGCGAACGGGCAGGGGGCTATTCCAGATACGCAGTATTTT. Encoded protein: CASSANGQGAIPDTQYF. This sequence joins TRBV9 and TRBJ2-3, with 8 bases identical to TRBD1. The CDR3 spans 17 residues. Germline lookup yields CDR1 SGDLS and CDR2 YYNGEE. V shed 3 bases, J shed 4 bases, and the junction held 13 bases outside the gene matches.

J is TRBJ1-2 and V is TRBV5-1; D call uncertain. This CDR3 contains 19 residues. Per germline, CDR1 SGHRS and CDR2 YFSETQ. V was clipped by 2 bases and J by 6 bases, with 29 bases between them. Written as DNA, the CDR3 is TGCGCCAGCAGCTTAAAAAAGTCTCGGGGAACCCCGGAGGTACATGGCTACACCTTC. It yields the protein CASSLKKSRGTPEVHGYTF.

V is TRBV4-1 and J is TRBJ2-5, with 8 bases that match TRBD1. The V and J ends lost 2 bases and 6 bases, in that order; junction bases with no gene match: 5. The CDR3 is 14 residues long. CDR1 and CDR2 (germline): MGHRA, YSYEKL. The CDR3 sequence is CASSQPGQGKTQYF. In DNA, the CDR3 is TGCGCCAGCAGCCAACCCGGACAGGGAAAGACCCAGTACTTC.

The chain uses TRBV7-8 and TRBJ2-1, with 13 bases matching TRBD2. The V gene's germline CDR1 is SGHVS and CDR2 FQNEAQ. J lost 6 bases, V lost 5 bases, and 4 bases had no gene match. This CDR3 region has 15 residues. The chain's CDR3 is CASSTRTSGSNEQFF. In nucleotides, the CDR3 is TGTGCCAGCAGCACACGGACTAGCGGGAGCAATGAGCAGTTCTTC.

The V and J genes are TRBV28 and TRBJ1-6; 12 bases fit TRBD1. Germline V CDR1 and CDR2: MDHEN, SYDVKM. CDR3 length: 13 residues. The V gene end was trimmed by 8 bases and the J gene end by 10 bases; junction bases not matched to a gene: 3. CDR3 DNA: TGTGCCAGCGGGGGGACAGGGGGCTCACCCCTCCACTTT. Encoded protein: CASGGTGGSPLHF.

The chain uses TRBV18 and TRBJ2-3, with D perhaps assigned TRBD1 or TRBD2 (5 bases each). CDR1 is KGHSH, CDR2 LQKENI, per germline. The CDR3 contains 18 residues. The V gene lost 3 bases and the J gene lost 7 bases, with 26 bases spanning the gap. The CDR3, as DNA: TGTGCCAGCTCACCGGTTTCGAGGGGCCAATCTAGTTTGTATACGCAGTATTTT. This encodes CASSPVSRGQSSLYTQYF.

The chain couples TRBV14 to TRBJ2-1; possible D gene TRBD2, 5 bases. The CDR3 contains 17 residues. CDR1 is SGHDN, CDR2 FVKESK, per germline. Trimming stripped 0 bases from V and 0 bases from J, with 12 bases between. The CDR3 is CASSQDKDYDSYNEQFF. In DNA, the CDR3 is TGTGCCAGCAGCCAAGATAAAGACTATGACTCCTACAATGAGCAGTTCTTC.

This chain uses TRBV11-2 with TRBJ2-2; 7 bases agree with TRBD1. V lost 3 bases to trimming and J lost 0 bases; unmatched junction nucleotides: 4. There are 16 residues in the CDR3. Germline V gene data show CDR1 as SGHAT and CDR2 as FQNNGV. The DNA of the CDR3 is TGTGCCAGCAGCTTTTTCGGGACAGCGAACACCGGGGAGCTGTTTTTT. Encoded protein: CASSFFGTANTGELFF.

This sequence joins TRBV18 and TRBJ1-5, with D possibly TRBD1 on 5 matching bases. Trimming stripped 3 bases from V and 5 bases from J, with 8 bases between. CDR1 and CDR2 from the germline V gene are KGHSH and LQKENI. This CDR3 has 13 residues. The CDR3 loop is CASSPQGDQPQHF. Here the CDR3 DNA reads TGTGCCAGCTCACCGCAGGGTGATCAGCCCCAGCATTTT.